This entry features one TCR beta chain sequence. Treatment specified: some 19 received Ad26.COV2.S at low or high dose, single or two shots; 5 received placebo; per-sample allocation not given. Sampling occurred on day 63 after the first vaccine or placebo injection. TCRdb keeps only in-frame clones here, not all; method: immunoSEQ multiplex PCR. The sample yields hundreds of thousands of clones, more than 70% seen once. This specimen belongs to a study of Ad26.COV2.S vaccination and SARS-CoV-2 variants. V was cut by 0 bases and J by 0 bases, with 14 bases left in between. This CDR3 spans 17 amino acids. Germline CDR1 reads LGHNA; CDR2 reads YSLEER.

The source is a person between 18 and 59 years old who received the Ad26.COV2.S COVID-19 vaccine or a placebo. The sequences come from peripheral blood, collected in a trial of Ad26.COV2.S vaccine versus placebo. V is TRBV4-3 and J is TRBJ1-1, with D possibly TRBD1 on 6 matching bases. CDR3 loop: CASSQERGELMNTEAFF. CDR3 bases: TGCGCCAGCAGCCAAGAGAGGGGGGAGCTGATGAACACTGAAGCTTTCTTT.